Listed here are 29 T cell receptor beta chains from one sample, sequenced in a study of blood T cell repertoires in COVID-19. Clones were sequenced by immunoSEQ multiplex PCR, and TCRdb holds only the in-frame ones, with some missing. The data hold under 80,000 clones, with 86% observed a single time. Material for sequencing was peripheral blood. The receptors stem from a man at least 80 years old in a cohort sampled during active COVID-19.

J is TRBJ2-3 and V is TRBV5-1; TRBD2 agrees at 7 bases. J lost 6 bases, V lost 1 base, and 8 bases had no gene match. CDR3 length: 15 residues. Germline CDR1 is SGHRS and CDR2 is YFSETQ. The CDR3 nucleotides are TGCGCCAGCAGCTTGACGGGGGGAAGGGAGGATACGCAGTATTTT. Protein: CASSLTGGREDTQYF. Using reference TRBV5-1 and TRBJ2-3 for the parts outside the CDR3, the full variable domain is KAGVTQTPRYLIKTRGQQVTLSCSPISGHRSVSWYQQTPGQGLQFLFEYFSETQRNKGNFPGRFSGRQFSNSRSEMNVSTLELGDSALYLCASSLTGGREDTQYFGPGTRLTVL.

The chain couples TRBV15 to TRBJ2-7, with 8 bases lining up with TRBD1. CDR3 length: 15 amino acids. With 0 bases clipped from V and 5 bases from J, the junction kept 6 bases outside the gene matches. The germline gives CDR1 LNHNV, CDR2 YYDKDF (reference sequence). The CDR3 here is CATSRDSATGDEQYF. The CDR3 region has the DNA TGTGCCACCAGCAGAGATTCGGCGACAGGGGACGAGCAGTACTTC.

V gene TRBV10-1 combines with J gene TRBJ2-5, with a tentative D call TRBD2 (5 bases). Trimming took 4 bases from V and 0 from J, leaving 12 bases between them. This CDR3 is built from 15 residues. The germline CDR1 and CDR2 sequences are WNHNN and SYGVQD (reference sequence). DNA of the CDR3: TGCGCCAGCAGTGGGGAGAGACACAACCAAGAGACCCAGTACTTC. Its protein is CASSGERHNQETQYF.

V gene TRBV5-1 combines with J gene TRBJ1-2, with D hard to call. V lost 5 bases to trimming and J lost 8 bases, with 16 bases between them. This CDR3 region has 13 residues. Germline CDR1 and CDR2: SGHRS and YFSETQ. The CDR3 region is CASSYGGEEGYTF. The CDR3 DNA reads TGCGCCAGCAGTTACGGCGGGGAAGAAGGCTACACCTTC.

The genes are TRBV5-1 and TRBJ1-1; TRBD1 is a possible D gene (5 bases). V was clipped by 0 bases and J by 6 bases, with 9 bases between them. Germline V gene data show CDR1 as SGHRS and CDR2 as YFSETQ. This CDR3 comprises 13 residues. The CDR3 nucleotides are TGCGCCAGCAGCTTGGATGGCAGGGCTGAAGCTTTCTTT. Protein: CASSLDGRAEAFF.

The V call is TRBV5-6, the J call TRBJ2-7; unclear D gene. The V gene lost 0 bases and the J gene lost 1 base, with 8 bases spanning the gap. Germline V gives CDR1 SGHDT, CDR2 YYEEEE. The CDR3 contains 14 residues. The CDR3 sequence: CASSLGAGSYEQYF. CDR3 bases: TGTGCCAGCAGCTTGGGTGCAGGATCCTACGAGCAGTACTTC.

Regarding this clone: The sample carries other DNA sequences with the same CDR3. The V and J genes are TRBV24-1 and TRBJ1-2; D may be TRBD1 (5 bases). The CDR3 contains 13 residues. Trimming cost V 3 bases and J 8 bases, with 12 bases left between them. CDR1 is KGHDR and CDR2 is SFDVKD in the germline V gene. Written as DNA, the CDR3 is TGTGCCACCAGTGATGCGCAGGGTTACGGCTACACCTTC. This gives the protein CATSDAQGYGYTF.

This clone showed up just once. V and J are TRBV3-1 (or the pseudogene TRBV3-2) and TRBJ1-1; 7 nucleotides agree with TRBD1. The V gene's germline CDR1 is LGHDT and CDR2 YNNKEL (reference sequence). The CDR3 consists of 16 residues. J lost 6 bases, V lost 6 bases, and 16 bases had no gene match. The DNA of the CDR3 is TGTGCCAGCAGACAGAACAGGGGTAGCGGCGGGGCTGAAGCTTTCTTT. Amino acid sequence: CASRQNRGSGGAEAFF.

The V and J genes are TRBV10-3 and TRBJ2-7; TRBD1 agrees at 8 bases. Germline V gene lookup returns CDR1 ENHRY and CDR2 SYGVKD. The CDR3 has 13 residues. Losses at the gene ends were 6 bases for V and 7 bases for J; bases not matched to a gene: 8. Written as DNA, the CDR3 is TGTGCCATCAGGTCGGACAGGGCCGGGGAGCAGTACGTC. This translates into CAIRSDRAGEQYV.

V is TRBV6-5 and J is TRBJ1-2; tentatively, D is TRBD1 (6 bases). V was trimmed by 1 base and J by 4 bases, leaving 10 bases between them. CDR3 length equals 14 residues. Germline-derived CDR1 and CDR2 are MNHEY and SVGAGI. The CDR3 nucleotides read TGTGCCAGCAGTTACTGGGCAGGGGTCTATGGCTACACCTTC. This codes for CASSYWAGVYGYTF.

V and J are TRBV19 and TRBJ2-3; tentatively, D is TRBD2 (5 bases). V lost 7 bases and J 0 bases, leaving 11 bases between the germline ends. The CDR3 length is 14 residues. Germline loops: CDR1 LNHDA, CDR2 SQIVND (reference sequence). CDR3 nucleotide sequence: TGTGCCAGTACGAGGACGGGGAGCACAGATACGCAGTATTTT. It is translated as CASTRTGSTDTQYF. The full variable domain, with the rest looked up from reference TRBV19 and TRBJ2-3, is DGGITQSPKYLFRKEGQNVTLSCEQNLNHDAMYWYRQDPGQGLRLIYYSQIVNDFQKGDIAEGYSVSREKKESFPLTVTSAQKNPTAFYLCASTRTGSTDTQYFGPGTRLTVL.

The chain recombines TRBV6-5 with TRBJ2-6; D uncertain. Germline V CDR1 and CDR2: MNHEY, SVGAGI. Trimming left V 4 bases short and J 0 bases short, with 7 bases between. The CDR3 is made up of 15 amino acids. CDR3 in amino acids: CASSLFLSGANVLTF. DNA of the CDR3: TGTGCCAGCAGTTTGTTCCTCTCTGGGGCCAACGTCCTGACTTTC.

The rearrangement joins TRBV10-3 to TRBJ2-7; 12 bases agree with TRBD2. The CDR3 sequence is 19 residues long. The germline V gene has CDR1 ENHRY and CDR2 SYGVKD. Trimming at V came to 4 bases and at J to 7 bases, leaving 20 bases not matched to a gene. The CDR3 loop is CAISGSSGLAGRRVLEQYF. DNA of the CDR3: TGTGCCATCAGTGGAAGCAGTGGACTAGCGGGGAGAAGGGTCCTGGAGCAGTACTTC.

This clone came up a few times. CDR3 DNA sequence: TGTGCCATCAGTGAGGGGACAGGGTTGAACACTGAAGCTTTCTTT. Translating it yields CAISEGTGLNTEAFF. The genes are TRBV10-3 and TRBJ1-1, with 9 bases aligning to TRBD1. The CDR3 contains 15 residues. J was trimmed by 0 bases and V by 2 bases; bases with no gene match: 1. CDR1 is ENHRY and CDR2 is SYGVKD in the germline V gene.

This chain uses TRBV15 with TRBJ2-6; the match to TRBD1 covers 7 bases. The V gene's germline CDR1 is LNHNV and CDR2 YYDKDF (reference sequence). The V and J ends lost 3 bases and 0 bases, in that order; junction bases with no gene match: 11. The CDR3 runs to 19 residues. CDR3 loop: CATSREQGSGLSGANVLTF. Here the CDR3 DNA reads TGTGCCACCAGCAGGGAACAGGGGTCGGGCCTCTCTGGGGCCAACGTCCTGACTTTC. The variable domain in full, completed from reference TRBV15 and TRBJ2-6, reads DAMVIQNPRYQVTQFGKPVTLSCSQTLNHNVMYWYQQKSSQAPKLLFHYYDKDFNNEADTPDNFQSRRPNTSFCFLDIRSPGLGDTAMYLCATSREQGSGLSGANVLTFGAGSRLTVL.

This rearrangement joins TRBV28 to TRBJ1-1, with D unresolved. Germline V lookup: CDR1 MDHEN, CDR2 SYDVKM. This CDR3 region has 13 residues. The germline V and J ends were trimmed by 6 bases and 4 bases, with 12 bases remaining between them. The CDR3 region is CASSRHVSTEAFF. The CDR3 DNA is TGTGCCAGCAGCCGCCACGTGAGCACTGAAGCTTTCTTT.

CDR3 nucleotide sequence: TGTGCCAGCAGCCGCCTGGGCCGTGAAGCTTTCTTT. It yields the protein CASSRLGREAFF. The V and J genes are TRBV6-6 and TRBJ1-1; no firm D call. CDR1 and CDR2 (germline): MNHNY, SVGAGI (reference sequence). This CDR3 has 12 residues. V was pared by 6 bases and J by 7 bases, with 12 bases between.

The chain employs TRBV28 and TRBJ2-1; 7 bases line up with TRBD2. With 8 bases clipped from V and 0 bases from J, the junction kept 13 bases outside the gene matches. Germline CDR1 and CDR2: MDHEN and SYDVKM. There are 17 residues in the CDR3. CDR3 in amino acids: CASAVRGSGYSYNEQFF. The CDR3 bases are TGTGCCAGCGCCGTGCGGGGGAGCGGATACTCCTACAATGAGCAGTTCTTC.

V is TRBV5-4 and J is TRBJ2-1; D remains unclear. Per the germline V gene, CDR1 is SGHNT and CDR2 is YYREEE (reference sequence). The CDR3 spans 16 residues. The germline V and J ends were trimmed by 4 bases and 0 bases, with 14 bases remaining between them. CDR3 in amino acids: CASSKGAESSYNEQFF. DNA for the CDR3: TGTGCCAGCAGCAAAGGAGCAGAGAGCTCCTACAATGAGCAGTTCTTC. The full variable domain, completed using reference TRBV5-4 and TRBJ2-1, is ETGVTQSPTHLIKTRGQQVTLRCSSQSGHNTVSWYQQALGQGPQFIFQYYREEENGRGNFPPRFSGLQFPNYSSELNVNALELDDSALYLCASSKGAESSYNEQFFGPGTRLTVL.

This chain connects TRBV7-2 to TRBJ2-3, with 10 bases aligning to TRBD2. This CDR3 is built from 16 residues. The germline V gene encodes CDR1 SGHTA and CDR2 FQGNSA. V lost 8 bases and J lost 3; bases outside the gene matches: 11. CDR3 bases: TGTGCCAGCGGCGTCGGGCTAGCGGGGGCGACAGATACGCAGTATTTT. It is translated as CASGVGLAGATDTQYF.

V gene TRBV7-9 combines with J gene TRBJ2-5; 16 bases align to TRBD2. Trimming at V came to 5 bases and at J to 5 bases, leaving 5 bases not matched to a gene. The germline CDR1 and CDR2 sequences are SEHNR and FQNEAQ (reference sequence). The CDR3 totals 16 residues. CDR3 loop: CASSKGLAGGPETQYF. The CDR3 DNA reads TGTGCCAGCAGCAAGGGACTAGCGGGGGGGCCTGAGACCCAGTACTTC.

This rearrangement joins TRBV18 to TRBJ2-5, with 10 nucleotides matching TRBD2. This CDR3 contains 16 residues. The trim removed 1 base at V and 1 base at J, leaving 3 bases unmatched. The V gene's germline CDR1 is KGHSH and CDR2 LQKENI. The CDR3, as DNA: TGTGCCAGCTCACCACAAACTAGCGGGGTCCAAGAGACCCAGTACTTC. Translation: CASSPQTSGVQETQYF.

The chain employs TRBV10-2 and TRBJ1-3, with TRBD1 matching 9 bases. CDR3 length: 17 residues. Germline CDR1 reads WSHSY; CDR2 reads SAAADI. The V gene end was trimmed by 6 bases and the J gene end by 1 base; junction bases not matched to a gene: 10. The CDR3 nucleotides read TGCGCCAGCAGCGACAGGGGGGCCCGGTTTTCTGGAAACACCATATATTTT. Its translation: CASSDRGARFSGNTIYF.

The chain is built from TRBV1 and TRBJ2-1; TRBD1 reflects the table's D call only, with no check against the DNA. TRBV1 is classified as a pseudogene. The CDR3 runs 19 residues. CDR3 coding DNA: TGCACCAGCAGCCAAGTCACTTCACGGGACAGGGAATCGTTGAATGAGCAGTTCTTC. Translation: CTSSQVTSRDRESLNEQFF.

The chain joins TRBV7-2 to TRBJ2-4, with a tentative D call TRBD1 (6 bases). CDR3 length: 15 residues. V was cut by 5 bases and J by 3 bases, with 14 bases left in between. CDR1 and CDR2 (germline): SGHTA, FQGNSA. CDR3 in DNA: TGTGCCAGCAGCACAGGGTTGTTTGGCAAAAACATTCAGTACTTC. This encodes CASSTGLFGKNIQYF.

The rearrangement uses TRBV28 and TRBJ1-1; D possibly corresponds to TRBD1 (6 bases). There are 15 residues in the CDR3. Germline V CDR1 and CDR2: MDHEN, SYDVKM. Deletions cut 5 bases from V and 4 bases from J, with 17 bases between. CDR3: CASSTPRWGLTEAFF. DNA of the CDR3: TGTGCCAGCAGTACCCCCCGGTGGGGGCTCACTGAAGCTTTCTTT.

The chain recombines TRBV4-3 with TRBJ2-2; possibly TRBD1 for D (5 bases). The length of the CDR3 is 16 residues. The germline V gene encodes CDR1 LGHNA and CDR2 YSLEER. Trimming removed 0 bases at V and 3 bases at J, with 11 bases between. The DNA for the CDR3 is TGCGCCAGCAGCCAAGAATTTGGGGCAGACACCGGGGAGCTGTTTTTT. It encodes CASSQEFGADTGELFF.

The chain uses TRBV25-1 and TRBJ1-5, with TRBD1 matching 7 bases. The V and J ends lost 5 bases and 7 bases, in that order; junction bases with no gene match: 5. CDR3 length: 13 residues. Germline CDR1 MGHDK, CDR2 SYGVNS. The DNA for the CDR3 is TGTGCCAGCAGTAAGGGGGCTCTACAGCCCCAGCATTTT. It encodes CASSKGALQPQHF. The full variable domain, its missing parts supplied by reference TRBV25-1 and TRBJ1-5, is EADIYQTPRYLVIGTGKKITLECSQTMGHDKMYWYQQDPGMELHLIHYSYGVNSTEKGDLSSESTVSRIRTEHFPLTLESARPSHTSQYLCASSKGALQPQHFGDGTRLSIL.

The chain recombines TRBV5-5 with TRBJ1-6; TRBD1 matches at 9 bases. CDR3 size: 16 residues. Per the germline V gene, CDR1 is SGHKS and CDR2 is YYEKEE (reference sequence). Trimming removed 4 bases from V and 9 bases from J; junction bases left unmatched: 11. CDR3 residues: CASSLLQGALSSPLHF. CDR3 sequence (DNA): TGTGCCAGCAGCCTCCTACAGGGGGCTTTGAGTTCACCCCTCCACTTT.